This T cell receptor beta chain appears in the sequencing data of a study of T cells in Graves' hyperthyroidism and ophthalmopathy (dated by TCRdb to between 2018 and 2020). Turning to the overall study: Peripheral blood samples were taken at initial diagnosis, before any treatment was given. To identify TCR V-J signatures that set the groups apart, the researchers used a discovery cohort of 100 patients, made up of 40 to 45 with Graves' ophthalmopathy and about 60 with stable Graves' hyperthyroidism. An independent validation cohort of around 20 hyperthyroidism patients and about 16 patients who later progressed to ophthalmopathy tested prospective prediction of ophthalmopathy. The 100 or so discovery patients were randomly split 7:3 into training and test sets. In about six Graves' hyperthyroidism patients, the study also compared T-cell repertoires from thyroid tissue with T-cell repertoires from blood. Once sampling was done, hyperthyroidism patients were given methimazole at a starting dose of 30 mg daily, whereas ophthalmopathy patients were given high-dose intravenous methylprednisolone. The paper describes TCR Vbeta CDR3 sequencing of 135 peripheral blood samples, made up of fewer than 50 ophthalmopathy patients, 70 to 75 hyperthyroidism patients and around 17 progressor patients. General findings and caveats noted by the study authors: No statistical method was used to set the sample size in advance, and investigators knew the group allocation. During validation, the model predicted progression to ophthalmopathy a median of roughly six months ahead of onset, with almost 71% sensitivity and roughly 75% specificity. Blood samples also contained most of the expanded thyroid clonotypes (frequency above 0.001), which suggests that blood repertoires may reflect thyroid immune responses. In cross-validation, a model built on a 13 V-J signature told ophthalmopathy apart from stable hyperthyroidism with less than 90% sensitivity and approximately 81% specificity, and in testing the same model reached 80%/75%.

Trimming removed 1 base from V and 1 base from J; the gene matches leave 3 bases unexplained. Including the terminal cysteine and phenylalanine, the CDR3 comprises 16 residues. Of all the DNA, just the CDR3 is kept, 48 bases in frame from base 1. The germline V gene (reference sequence) sets CDR1 to WNHNN and CDR2 to SYGVQD. In the case of this clonotype: Its cognate antigen has yet to be identified. Qualities for individual bases were not recorded, and no much larger clone is one base off.

Amplification of TCR beta CDR3 regions was carried out from RNA transcripts. A first-round RT-PCR of the TCR CDR3 used the HTBI primer set with the Qiagen OneStep RT-PCR kit. A second multiplex PCR round built the libraries, followed by size selection and purification. Paired-end sequencing of the libraries was performed with 100 bp reads on an Illumina HiSeq2000. From the authors' description of their analysis: SOAPnuke was used to process the raw data, throwing out any read that contained adapters or uncalled bases, had a mean Phred below 15, or lacked an exact constant-primer or identifier match. High-quality paired reads were merged with COPE v1.2.5, and unique nucleotide sequences were defined as clonotypes. MiTCR v1.1 was used to align clonotypes to the IMGT TRBV, TRBD and TRBJ reference segments. The analysis was restricted to V-J combinations with a frequency above 0.0001, which together covered 99% to 99.2% of the repertoires. The TCS score was defined as F50 (clonal expansion) divided by E x V (chaos), with BLOSUM62-based TCRdist calculated between CDR3 peptides within each V-J. Welch's t-statistics and random forest reduced around 510 V-J features to roughly 13, which were used in a naive Bayes classifier (R e1071). TCRdb reworked the public reads: Q25 trimming with fastp, MiXCR clone assembly, productive beta chains retained. Entries are consolidated by CDR3 protein sequence, retaining the most common genes and DNA. None of the V and J calls come from the authors' own analysis; TCRdb made them. Counted in this sample were fewer than 450,000 distinct CDR3 sequences; about a sixth of them appeared once. The ten largest clones take up approximately 35% of the sample.

Hyperthyroidism patients were aged 18 to 65 years and newly diagnosed, with disease duration of less than 2 months. The study excluded patients with uncontrolled infections, other autoimmune diseases, pregnancy or lactation. Clinical symptoms, serum thyroxine and TRAb, thyroid ultrasound, and orbital computed tomography formed the basis for the diagnoses. Blood from progressor patients was drawn when they were first diagnosed with hyperthyroidism, before any ophthalmopathy symptoms appeared. PBMCs were isolated from 10 ml of fresh peripheral blood by Ficoll-Paque density gradient centrifugation. Progressor patients were first diagnosed with Graves' hyperthyroidism and then developed ophthalmopathy during follow-up. Total RNA was extracted with Trizol reagent, and quality was checked on an Agilent 2100 Bioanalyzer.

The rearrangement joined TRBV10-1 to TRBJ2-1; 8 bases in the middle match TRBD2. Sequencing was carried out using blood. The source is a woman aged 25 to 39 with Graves' hyperthyroidism that later progressed to Graves' ophthalmopathy. The CDR3 sequence is CASSEYREGSYNEQFF. Read as DNA, the sequence is TGCGCCAGCAGTGAGTACCGGGAGGGATCCTACAATGAGCAGTTCTTC.